These 12 T cell receptor beta chains came from one sample sequenced in a study of T cell repertoires in ileal Crohn's disease. Sequencing was performed with immunoSEQ multiplex PCR; in TCRdb, only in-frame clones are kept and a portion is missing. The sample holds fewer than 20,000 clones; 80% to 90% are singletons and the top ten take roughly 6%. Material: ileal tissue. The receptors were gathered from an adult with Crohn's disease.

The chain couples TRBV5-1 to TRBJ2-7; 15 bases map to TRBD2. Looked up from germline, CDR1 is SGHRS and CDR2 is YFSETQ. J was trimmed by 3 bases and V by 4 bases; bases with no gene match: 17. CDR3 size: 20 residues. CDR3 bases: TGCGCCAGCAGCCCGATAATTCGGACTAGCGGGAGGGCTACACACTACGAGCAGTACTTC. Protein sequence: CASSPIIRTSGRATHYEQYF.

Turning to this clone: The junction and the germline gene differ at one end; a read error may be behind it. This rearrangement joins TRBV4-2 to TRBJ2-5; 15 bases line up with TRBD2. CDR3 length: 15 residues. Germline V gene data show CDR1 as LGHNA and CDR2 as YNFKEQ. The CDR3 region has the DNA TGTGCCAGCCGCCAGGGACTAGCGGGAGGAGAGACCCAGTACTTC. Its protein is CASRQGLAGGETQYF.

The table lists this clone with a count of one. The V gene is TRBV5-8, the J gene TRBJ2-7; 9 bases fit TRBD1. Per the germline V gene, CDR1 is SGHTS and CDR2 is YDEGEE. The junction had 3 bases not matched to a gene; V was cut back by 5 bases and J by 0 bases. CDR3 size: 14 residues. The DNA for the CDR3 is TGTGCCAGCAGTAGGACAGGGGTCTCCTACGAGCAGTACTTC. Amino acid sequence: CASSRTGVSYEQYF.

The V and J genes are TRBV9 and TRBJ2-3, with 10 positions matching TRBD2. After removal of 0 bases from V and 6 bases from J, the junction contained 10 bases not matched to a gene. CDR3 length equals 17 residues. Per germline, CDR1 SGDLS and CDR2 YYNGEE. CDR3: CASSVGLAGGEKDTQYF. The CDR3 region has the DNA TGTGCCAGCAGCGTAGGGTTAGCGGGAGGCGAGAAGGATACGCAGTATTTT.

The genes are TRBV5-6 and TRBJ2-2; D remains ambiguous. V gave up 1 base and J gave up 2 bases, with 9 bases separating them. The V gene's germline CDR1 is SGHDT and CDR2 YYEEEE. This CDR3 has 15 amino acids. CDR3 in amino acids: CASSLFPLNTGELFF. The CDR3 nucleotides are TGTGCCAGCAGCTTGTTTCCCCTTAACACCGGGGAGCTGTTTTTT.

The chain uses TRBV5-1 and TRBJ2-7, with a possible D match to TRBD1 (6 bases). Trimming pared 4 bases from V and 3 bases from J, leaving 14 bases between. Germline V gives CDR1 SGHRS, CDR2 YFSETQ. CDR3 length equals 14 residues. The CDR3 DNA is TGCGCCAGCAGCACTCAGGGGAACAGCTACGAGCAGTACTTC. Residues: CASSTQGNSYEQYF.

The count of this clone is one. This chain joins TRBV7-6 and TRBJ2-2; 10 nucleotides align to TRBD2. The V gene's germline CDR1 is SGHVS and CDR2 FNYEAQ. The V gene end was trimmed by 3 bases and the J gene end by 6 bases; junction bases not matched to a gene: 4. The CDR3 has 15 residues. The CDR3 sequence: CASSFLAGEAGELFF. The CDR3 coding sequence is TGTGCCAGCAGCTTCCTAGCGGGAGAGGCCGGGGAGCTGTTTTTT.

The chain joins TRBV29-1 to TRBJ1-2, with TRBD1 identical over 9 bases. The CDR3 totals 15 residues. Germline V gene lookup returns CDR1 SQVTM and CDR2 ANQGSEA. The V and J ends lost 7 bases and 5 bases, in that order; junction bases with no gene match: 14. The chain's CDR3 is CSALPRDRERYGYTF. The CDR3 DNA is TGCAGCGCCCTTCCCCGGGACAGGGAGAGATATGGCTACACCTTC.

The V and J genes are TRBV11-3 and TRBJ2-1; TRBD2 agrees at 10 bases. Losses at the gene ends were 0 bases for V and 7 bases for J; bases not matched to a gene: 12. The CDR3 length is 18 residues. CDR1 is SGHNT and CDR2 is YENEEA in the germline V gene. The CDR3 reads CASSLEGGSGRAGNEQFF. The CDR3 bases are TGTGCCAGCAGCTTAGAAGGAGGAAGCGGGAGGGCCGGGAATGAGCAGTTCTTC. Together with reference TRBV11-3 and TRBJ2-1, the CDR3 gives the full variable domain: EAGVVQSPRYKIIEKKQPVAFWCNPISGHNTLYWYLQNLGQGPELLIRYENEEAVDDSQLPKDRFSAERLKGVDSTLKIQPAELGDSAVYLCASSLEGGSGRAGNEQFFGPGTRLTVL.

Written as DNA, the CDR3 is TGTGCCAGCAGCATAGGGCTCTCTGGAAACACCATATATTTT. The encoded protein is CASSIGLSGNTIYF. V is TRBV7-6 and J is TRBJ1-3; D remains unclear. The CDR3 is 14 residues long. Germline assignment: CDR1 SGHVS and CDR2 FNYEAQ. Between the trimmed V and J ends, which lost 5 bases and 0 bases, there was a span of 8 bases.

The chain uses TRBV29-1 and TRBJ1-1; the match to TRBD1 covers 10 bases. This CDR3 has 14 amino acids. The V gene end was trimmed by 7 bases and the J gene end by 4 bases; junction bases not matched to a gene: 9. From germline, CDR1 is SQVTM and CDR2 ANQGSEA. The CDR3 coding sequence is TGCAGCGCCCGGGGACAGGGGACGCTCACTGAAGCTTTCTTT. Translation: CSARGQGTLTEAFF. The full variable domain, completed using reference TRBV29-1 and TRBJ1-1, is SAVISQKPSRDICQRGTSLTIQCQVDSQVTMMFWYRQQPGQSLTLIATANQGSEATYESGFVIDKFPISRPNLTFSTLTVSNMSPEDSSIYLCSARGQGTLTEAFFGQGTRLTVV.

The chain is built from TRBV5-8 and TRBJ1-2; D gene uncertain. This CDR3 has 16 residues. Germline assignment: CDR1 SGHTS and CDR2 YDEGEE. V lost 0 bases and J 0 bases, leaving 12 bases between the germline ends. The chain's CDR3 is CASSLVVAGTNYGYTF. Written as DNA, the CDR3 is TGTGCCAGCAGCTTGGTAGTCGCGGGAACTAACTATGGCTACACCTTC.